Listed here are 28 T cell receptor beta chains from one sample, sequenced in a study of blood T cell repertoires in COVID-19. Sequenced by immunoSEQ multiplex PCR; TCRdb stores in-frame clones only, minus some. The table includes hundreds of thousands of clones, 88% detected once. The sample consisted of peripheral blood. Source of these receptors: a woman aged 35 to 49 who had recovered from COVID-19.

This chain uses TRBV11-3 with TRBJ2-5, with a weak D call TRBD1 (5 bases). Per the germline V gene, CDR1 is SGHNT and CDR2 is YENEEA. V shed 6 bases and J shed 0 bases, with 11 bases lying between them. This CDR3 region has 14 residues. The CDR3 loop is CASRTDGYQETQYF. Written as DNA, the CDR3 is TGTGCCAGCAGGACAGACGGATACCAAGAGACCCAGTACTTC.

The chain combines TRBV19 with TRBJ2-3, with D maybe TRBD1 (6 bases). The germline V and J ends were trimmed by 3 bases and 1 base, with 8 bases remaining between them. From germline, CDR1 is LNHDA and CDR2 SQIVND (reference sequence). The CDR3 covers 14 residues. The CDR3 region is CASSMGAGTDTQYF. The CDR3 nucleotides are TGTGCCAGTAGTATGGGGGCGGGCACAGATACGCAGTATTTT. Filled out from reference TRBV19 and TRBJ2-3, the complete variable domain reads DGGITQSPKYLFRKEGQNVTLSCEQNLNHDAMYWYRQDPGQGLRLIYYSQIVNDFQKGDIAEGYSVSREKKESFPLTVTSAQKNPTAFYLCASSMGAGTDTQYFGPGTRLTVL.

The chain recombines TRBV14 with TRBJ2-7, with 7 positions matching TRBD2. There are 13 residues in the CDR3. Germline V gene lookup returns CDR1 SGHDN and CDR2 FVKESK. V lost 10 bases to trimming and J lost 4 bases; unmatched junction nucleotides: 10. CDR3 sequence reads: CATEGREWYEQYF. The CDR3 DNA sequence: TGTGCCACCGAGGGGCGGGAGTGGTACGAGCAGTACTTC. Full variable domain (missing parts from reference TRBV14 and TRBJ2-7): EAGVTQFPSHSVIEKGQTVTLRCDPISGHDNLYWYRRVMGKEIKFLLHFVKESKQDESGMPNNRFLAERTGGTYSTLKVQPAELEDSGVYFCATEGREWYEQYFGPGTRLTVT.

This chain joins TRBV29-1 and TRBJ1-1, with a weak D call TRBD1 (5 bases). Per the germline V gene, CDR1 is SQVTM and CDR2 is ANQGSEA. Trimming took 4 bases from V and 0 from J, leaving 15 bases between them. This CDR3 region has 15 residues. The CDR3 DNA follows: TGCAGCGTTGCTGGGTTAAGGGGCATGAACACTGAAGCTTTCTTT. Its protein is CSVAGLRGMNTEAFF. The entire variable domain, with the rest obtained from reference TRBV29-1 and TRBJ1-1, is as follows: SAVISQKPSRDICQRGTSLTIQCQVDSQVTMMFWYRQQPGQSLTLIATANQGSEATYESGFVIDKFPISRPNLTFSTLTVSNMSPEDSSIYLCSVAGLRGMNTEAFFGQGTRLTVV.

The chain combines TRBV11-2 with TRBJ2-5; TRBD2 agrees at 13 bases. This CDR3 contains 17 residues. V lost 5 bases and J lost 5; bases outside the gene matches: 11. Germline V gene sequence: CDR1 SGHAT, CDR2 FQNNGV. The CDR3: CASSPGTSGKEGETQYF. In nucleotides, the CDR3 is TGTGCCAGCAGCCCAGGGACTAGCGGGAAGGAGGGGGAGACCCAGTACTTC.

The rearrangement uses TRBV4-3 and TRBJ1-4; D not resolved. The germline CDR1 and CDR2 sequences are LGHNA and YSLEER. Trimming cost V 1 base and J 0 bases, with 6 bases left between them. The CDR3 length is 15 residues. CDR3 bases: TGCGCCAGCAGCCAAGTATCCCCAACTAATGAAAAACTGTTTTTT. Protein: CASSQVSPTNEKLFF.

This chain links TRBV6-7 with TRBJ2-7; TRBD1 matches at 8 bases. TRBV6-7 falls under the ORF class, with uncertain function. The V and J ends lost 6 bases and 2 bases, in that order; junction bases with no gene match: 9. The CDR3 spans 15 residues. The CDR3 reads CASSKGQEPTYEQYF. The CDR3 nucleotides read TGTGCCAGCAGCAAGGGACAGGAGCCGACCTACGAGCAGTACTTC.

This clone was counted once. The rearrangement links TRBV11-2 to TRBJ1-2; no clear D gene. The CDR3 runs 13 residues. Germline lookup yields CDR1 SGHAT and CDR2 FQNNGV. Deletions cut 3 bases from V and 8 bases from J, with 13 bases between. The CDR3 DNA reads as TGTGCCAGCAGCTTCCCCCGACTCTTAGGCTACACCTTC. Its translation is CASSFPRLLGYTF.

This chain links TRBV5-8 with TRBJ2-4; a weak D match, TRBD2 (6 bases). The CDR3 has 18 residues. Germline V gene data show CDR1 as SGHTS and CDR2 as YDEGEE. Trimming shortened V by 0 bases and J by 8 bases, and 24 bases separated the two germline ends. In nucleotides, the CDR3 is TGTGCCAGCAGCTTGGCCATCGGTGCGGGGTGGGCTGGGGACATTCAGTACTTC. Amino acids: CASSLAIGAGWAGDIQYF.

The chain uses TRBV6-5 and TRBJ2-7, with 7 bases lining up with TRBD1. This CDR3 has 11 amino acids. The V gene's germline CDR1 is MNHEY and CDR2 SVGAGI. The V and J ends lost 6 bases and 7 bases, in that order; junction bases with no gene match: 3. The CDR3 spells CASRTGVEQYV. The CDR3 region has the DNA TGTGCCAGCAGAACAGGGGTGGAGCAGTACGTC.

The chain has TRBV27 and TRBJ2-1; D is possibly TRBD2 (5 bases). CDR1 is MNHEY and CDR2 is SMNVEV in the germline V gene (reference sequence). This CDR3 contains 15 residues. V lost 10 bases and J lost 1, with 17 bases in between. Here the CDR3 reads CATRSGQRSYNEQFF. The CDR3 coding sequence is TGTGCCACTCGGTCCGGGCAGCGGTCCTACAATGAGCAGTTCTTC.

The chain employs TRBV5-6 and TRBJ1-4; a possible D gene is TRBD1 (6 bases). V was trimmed by 0 bases and J by 4 bases, leaving 13 bases between them. Germline V gives CDR1 SGHDT, CDR2 YYEEEE. The CDR3 covers 16 residues. This chain's CDR3 is CASSLAGGGLNEKLFF. The CDR3 DNA is TGTGCCAGCAGCTTGGCCGGGGGGGGCCTTAATGAAAAACTGTTTTTT. Full variable domain (missing parts from reference TRBV5-6 and TRBJ1-4): DAGVTQSPTHLIKTRGQQVTLRCSPKSGHDTVSWYQQALGQGPQFIFQYYEEEERQRGNFPDRFSGHQFPNYSSELNVNALLLGDSALYLCASSLAGGGLNEKLFFGSGTQLSVL.

V is TRBV15 and J is TRBJ2-7, with TRBD1 as a possible D gene (6 bases). This CDR3 region has 15 residues. Trimming removed 8 bases at V and 0 bases at J, with 17 bases between. CDR1 and CDR2 (germline): LNHNV, YYDKDF (reference sequence). The CDR3 here is CATAPSGHLSYEQYF. Here the CDR3 DNA reads TGTGCCACCGCCCCCTCGGGACACCTCTCCTACGAGCAGTACTTC.

The V and J genes are TRBV11-2 and TRBJ2-3; possible D gene TRBD2, 7 bases. Germline CDR1 SGHAT, CDR2 FQNNGV. Trimming took off 0 bases at V and 4 bases at J, with 14 bases between the two ends. The length of the CDR3 is 16 residues. DNA for the CDR3: TGTGCCAGCAGCTTAGATGGGGGGGCCAGGGCAGATACGCAGTATTTT. Residues: CASSLDGGARADTQYF.

The chain uses TRBV7-2 and TRBJ1-6, with 8 nucleotides matching TRBD1. Unmatched junction bases numbered 8, after V lost 5 bases and J lost 8 bases. The CDR3 loop spans 15 amino acids. Germline CDR1 reads SGHTA; CDR2 reads FQGNSA. CDR3 sequence (DNA): TGTGCCAGCAGCGGCACAGGGGGTGGGTATTCACCCCTCCACTTT. This sequence encodes CASSGTGGGYSPLHF.

The chain has TRBV10-2 and TRBJ1-5; D is possibly TRBD1 (5 bases). Trimming took 8 bases from V and 5 from J, leaving 16 bases between them. CDR1 is WSHSY, CDR2 SAAADI, per germline. CDR3 length: 14 residues. This CDR3 is CASALYGADQPQHF. As DNA, the CDR3 is TGCGCCAGCGCACTCTATGGGGCAGATCAGCCCCAGCATTTT.

V usage is TRBV27 and J usage is TRBJ2-3, with TRBD2 matching over 8 bases. Unmatched junction bases numbered 8, after V lost 4 bases and J lost 5 bases. Germline-derived CDR1 and CDR2 are MNHEY and SMNVEV (reference sequence). The CDR3 is 15 amino acids. The CDR3 is CASSWAGGARDTQYF. The CDR3 DNA follows: TGTGCCAGCAGTTGGGCGGGAGGCGCACGAGATACGCAGTATTTT.

The J gene is TRBJ2-2, the V gene TRBV5-1, with 7 bases identical to TRBD1. The V segment lost 3 bases and the J segment 0 bases; nucleotides outside the gene matches: 2. The germline V gene encodes CDR1 SGHRS and CDR2 YFSETQ. This CDR3 is built from 15 residues. The CDR3 region is CASSSGQTNTGELFF. The CDR3 DNA reads as TGCGCCAGCAGCTCGGGACAGACGAACACCGGGGAGCTGTTTTTT.

J is TRBJ1-4 and V is TRBV7-9; D may be TRBD1 (5 bases). Per germline, CDR1 SEHNR and CDR2 FQNEAQ (reference sequence). There are 16 residues in the CDR3. Trimming pared 2 bases from V and 8 bases from J, leaving 18 bases between. The CDR3 loop reads CASSLSVGRVREKLFF. CDR3 sequence (DNA): TGTGCCAGCAGCTTATCAGTGGGCAGGGTCCGGGAAAAACTGTTTTTT. The complete variable domain, with remaining parts taken from reference TRBV7-9 and TRBJ1-4, reads DTGVSQNPRHKITKRGQNVTFRCDPISEHNRLYWYRQTLGQGPEFLTYFQNEAQLEKSRLLSDRFSAERPKGSFSTLEIQRTEQGDSAMYLCASSLSVGRVREKLFFGSGTQLSVL.

J is TRBJ2-5 and V is TRBV10-3; D unclear. In germline, CDR1 is ENHRY, CDR2 SYGVKD. Trimming removed 8 bases from V and 5 bases from J, with 12 bases in between. The CDR3 contains 12 residues. The CDR3 nucleotides read TGTGCCATCCGAGGAGCTAGTGAGACCCAGTACTTC. Residues: CAIRGASETQYF.

This clone was seen just once. The chain carries TRBV27 and TRBJ2-7; 10 bases match TRBD2. CDR3 length equals 14 residues. Trimming took 5 bases from V and 4 from J; bases not matched to a gene: 5. Germline V gene data show CDR1 as MNHEY and CDR2 as SMNVEV (reference sequence). The CDR3 sequence is CASSPSAGGYEQYF. As DNA, the CDR3 is TGTGCCAGCAGTCCTTCAGCGGGAGGGTACGAGCAGTACTTC.

The chain joins TRBV7-8 to TRBJ2-5, with a tentative D call TRBD1 (7 bases). V was clipped by 1 base and J by 2 bases, with 14 bases between them. The germline gives CDR1 SGHVS, CDR2 FQNEAQ. The CDR3 loop spans 16 amino acids. CDR3: CASSLGAGGQQETQYF. The CDR3 nucleotides read TGTGCCAGCAGCTTAGGGGCAGGGGGGCAGCAAGAGACCCAGTACTTC.

This clone was detected once. The chain combines TRBV19 with TRBJ1-3; tentative D call: TRBD1 (5 bases). The germline V gene has CDR1 LNHDA and CDR2 SQIVND (reference sequence). V was shortened by 6 bases and J by 0 bases, with 18 bases between the two germline ends. This CDR3 contains 17 residues. The CDR3 reads CASSPGPVISSGNTIYF. The DNA for the CDR3 is TGTGCCAGTAGCCCAGGGCCCGTCATCTCCTCTGGAAACACCATATATTTT.

This chain uses TRBV4-1 with TRBJ1-5; D might be TRBD1 (6 bases). CDR1 is MGHRA, CDR2 YSYEKL, per germline. The CDR3 contains 14 residues. Trimming shortened V by 4 bases and J by 7 bases, and 14 bases separated the two germline ends. CDR3 amino acids: CASSPQGGAQPQHF. The DNA of the CDR3 is TGCGCCAGCAGCCCGCAAGGGGGGGCCCAGCCCCAGCATTTT.

The chain joins TRBV7-9 to TRBJ1-1; D may be TRBD1 (5 bases). V lost 5 bases to trimming and J lost 6 bases, with 16 bases between them. Germline CDR1 and CDR2: SEHNR and FQNEAQ (reference sequence). CDR3 length: 14 amino acids. The CDR3 sequence: CASSIRTFAAEAFF. The CDR3 DNA reads TGTGCCAGCAGCATTCGGACATTTGCGGCTGAAGCTTTCTTT. The full variable domain, completed using reference TRBV7-9 and TRBJ1-1, is DTGVSQNPRHKITKRGQNVTFRCDPISEHNRLYWYRQTLGQGPEFLTYFQNEAQLEKSRLLSDRFSAERPKGSFSTLEIQRTEQGDSAMYLCASSIRTFAAEAFFGQGTRLTVV.

The chain recombines TRBV18 with TRBJ2-5; D may be TRBD1 (6 bases). Germline CDR1 is KGHSH and CDR2 is LQKENI. The CDR3 contains 13 residues. Deletions cut 3 bases from V and 2 bases from J, with 7 bases between. The chain's CDR3 is CASSPGQQETQYF. The CDR3 DNA reads TGTGCCAGCTCACCGGGACAACAAGAGACCCAGTACTTC.

This sequence joins TRBV9 and TRBJ2-4; maybe TRBD1 (6 bases). This CDR3 has 16 residues. The V and J ends lost 0 bases and 4 bases respectively, with 14 bases between them. Germline V CDR1 and CDR2: SGDLS, YYNGEE. DNA for the CDR3: TGTGCCAGCAGCGTAGATTTGGGGGCCGCTAAAAACATTCAGTACTTC. Amino acids: CASSVDLGAAKNIQYF.

This clone was seen a handful of times. The rearrangement links TRBV27 to TRBJ2-1; D unresolved. Trimming took off 3 bases at V and 10 bases at J, with 13 bases between the two ends. The CDR3 is 13 amino acids. Germline V gives CDR1 MNHEY, CDR2 SMNVEV (reference sequence). The CDR3 here is CASSLAMGTEQFF. In DNA form, the CDR3 reads TGTGCCAGCAGTTTGGCTATGGGCACCGAGCAGTTCTTC.